One and the same sample provided the 15 T cell receptor beta chains below, sequenced in a study of response to subunit inactivated influenza vaccine. TCRdb reprocessed the RT-PCR reads via MiXCR and lists one record per CDR3 protein. The table records hundreds of thousands of distinct CDR3 sequences, approximately 14% of them present only once. The sequencing here drew on PBMCs from blood, taken about 14 days before vaccination. Receptors were obtained from a middle-aged man who received an inactivated influenza vaccine.

This clonotype was counted a few times. The V call is TRBV5-1, the J call TRBJ2-7; TRBD2 is a possible D gene (5 bases). The CDR3 runs 15 residues. The germline CDR1 and CDR2 sequences are SGHRS and YFSETQ. V was trimmed by 2 bases and J by 2 bases, leaving 14 bases between them. The CDR3 DNA reads as TGCGCCAGCAGCTTATCTAGCAGCGGAACCTACGAGCAGTACTTC. Encoded protein: CASSLSSSGTYEQYF.

The gene calls are TRBV5-1 and TRBJ2-7; TRBD2 matches 9 bases. Germline loops: CDR1 SGHRS, CDR2 YFSETQ. There are 15 residues in the CDR3. The J segment lost 3 bases and the V segment lost 0 bases, leaving 4 bases of the junction unmatched. CDR3 amino acids: CASSLAPSGIYEQYF. As DNA, the CDR3 is TGCGCCAGCAGCTTGGCCCCTAGCGGGATCTACGAGCAGTACTTC.

The DNA for the CDR3 is TGTGCCAGCCGGATACCGAACACCGGGGAGCTGTTTTTT. Protein product: CASRIPNTGELFF. The V gene is TRBV27, the J gene TRBJ2-2; the D is unclear. Germline V gene data show CDR1 as MNHEY and CDR2 as SMNVEV (reference sequence). Trimming took 8 bases from V and 0 from J, leaving 7 bases between them. This CDR3 has 13 residues.

This clonotype was picked up a small number of times. Relative to the germline gene, one junction end is altered; a read error may explain this. V gene TRBV7-8 combines with J gene TRBJ2-5; no firm D call. The CDR3 has 14 residues. Germline CDR1 reads SGHVS; CDR2 reads FQNEAQ. CDR3 region: CASSVARLRETQYF. DNA for the CDR3: TGTGCCAGCAGCGTAGCTAGGCTAAGGGAGACCCAGTACTTC.

The chain uses TRBV10-3 and TRBJ2-7; 10 bases match TRBD2. CDR1 is ENHRY and CDR2 is SYGVKD in the germline V gene. V lost 4 bases and J lost 2; bases outside the gene matches: 2. This CDR3 comprises 14 residues. This CDR3 is CAISGTSGTYEQYF. For the CDR3, the DNA is TGTGCCATCAGTGGGACTAGCGGAACCTACGAGCAGTACTTC.

This clonotype was observed at least ten times. This sequence joins TRBV11-2 and TRBJ1-1; the D is unclear. Germline V gene lookup returns CDR1 SGHAT and CDR2 FQNNGV. The V end was cut by 5 bases, the J end by 6 bases, with 13 bases between. The CDR3 contains 13 residues. In nucleotides, the CDR3 is TGTGCCAGCAGCCCCCAGCAGGAGGCTGAAGCTTTCTTT. Translation gives CASSPQQEAEAFF.

This clonotype was detected a few times. This chain connects TRBV7-2 to TRBJ2-7, with 7 bases fitting TRBD2. V shed 4 bases, J shed 3 bases, and the junction held 3 bases outside the gene matches. The CDR3 length is 13 residues. Looked up from germline, CDR1 is SGHTA and CDR2 is FQGNSA. The CDR3 protein is CASSSGRIYEQYF. The CDR3, as DNA: TGTGCCAGCAGCTCCGGGAGGATCTACGAGCAGTACTTC.

The rearrangement uses TRBV2 and TRBJ2-7; TRBD1 matches 9 bases. Losses at the gene ends were 6 bases for V and 7 bases for J; bases not matched to a gene: 10. Germline values: CDR1 SNHLY, CDR2 FYNNEI. The CDR3 extends over 14 amino acids. In DNA, the CDR3 is TGTGCCAGCAGCCCCGGGACAGGGAATTCGGAGCAGTACTTC. This encodes CASSPGTGNSEQYF.

Turning to this clonotype: One end of the junction fails to match germline, which may point to a read error. This chain joins TRBV7-8 and TRBJ2-7, with unresolved D. Per the germline V gene, CDR1 is SGHVS and CDR2 is FQNEAQ. The CDR3 is 12 amino acids. CDR3 nucleotides: TGTGCCAGCAGCTTAGTTAGTGGCGGCAGTAGCTTC. Translating gives CASSLVSGGSSF.

This clonotype was picked up a small number of times. The rearrangement links TRBV7-9 to TRBJ2-3; TRBD1 aligns across 9 bases. The J segment lost 1 base and the V segment lost 7 bases, leaving 6 bases of the junction unmatched. Germline CDR1 and CDR2: SEHNR and FQNEAQ (reference sequence). The CDR3 contains 15 residues. This CDR3 is CASTLTGGGTDTQYF. The DNA for the CDR3 is TGTGCCAGCACCCTTACAGGGGGCGGCACAGATACGCAGTATTTT. The full variable domain, with the rest looked up from reference TRBV7-9 and TRBJ2-3, is DTGVSQNPRHKITKRGQNVTFRCDPISEHNRLYWYRQTLGQGPEFLTYFQNEAQLEKSRLLSDRFSAERPKGSFSTLEIQRTEQGDSAMYLCASTLTGGGTDTQYFGPGTRLTVL.

This clonotype appeared many times. This chain links TRBV29-1 with TRBJ2-3; a possible D gene is TRBD2 (6 bases). Per germline, CDR1 SQVTM and CDR2 ANQGSEA. This CDR3 is built from 13 residues. The ends were cut back, 4 bases at V and 5 bases at J, with 13 bases in the middle. CDR3 DNA sequence: TGCAGCGTTGGTCAAGGGCGGGGAGATACGCAGTATTTT. Its translation is CSVGQGRGDTQYF.

V gene TRBV20-1 combines with J gene TRBJ1-6; D perhaps matches TRBD1 (6 bases). Germline V gene lookup returns CDR1 DFQATT and CDR2 SNEGSKA (reference sequence). The V gene lost 7 bases and the J gene lost 0 bases, with 13 bases spanning the gap. CDR3 length: 15 residues. CDR3 residues: CSVNTGSSYNSPLHF. Here the CDR3 DNA reads TGCAGTGTTAATACAGGGAGCTCCTATAATTCACCCCTCCACTTT.

A few counts support this clonotype. V and J are TRBV4-2 and TRBJ2-2; D is unclear. CDR1 LGHNA and CDR2 YNFKEQ come from the germline V gene. Trimming took off 0 bases at V and 4 bases at J, with 9 bases between the two ends. The CDR3 totals 15 residues. Written as DNA, the CDR3 is TGTGCCAGCAGCCAAGAGACCCGGGCCACCGGGGAGCTGTTTTTT. Translating it yields CASSQETRATGELFF.

This chain links TRBV4-1 with TRBJ2-7; the D gene is possibly TRBD2 (5 bases). Trimming removed 4 bases at V and 7 bases at J, with 14 bases between. Germline V CDR1 and CDR2: MGHRA, YSYEKL. The CDR3 is made up of 13 amino acids. The chain's CDR3 is CASSRRQEAEQYF. DNA for the CDR3: TGCGCCAGCAGCCGACGTCAGGAGGCTGAGCAGTACTTC.

CDR3 sequence: CAVTGGAQSTDTQYF. CDR3 DNA: TGTGCCGTGACCGGGGGGGCCCAAAGCACAGATACGCAGTATTTT. The chain carries TRBV10-3 and TRBJ2-3, with 8 positions matching TRBD2. This CDR3 spans 15 amino acids. V gave up 11 bases and J gave up 0 bases; unmatched junction bases: 10. Germline V gene lookup returns CDR1 ENHRY and CDR2 SYGVKD.